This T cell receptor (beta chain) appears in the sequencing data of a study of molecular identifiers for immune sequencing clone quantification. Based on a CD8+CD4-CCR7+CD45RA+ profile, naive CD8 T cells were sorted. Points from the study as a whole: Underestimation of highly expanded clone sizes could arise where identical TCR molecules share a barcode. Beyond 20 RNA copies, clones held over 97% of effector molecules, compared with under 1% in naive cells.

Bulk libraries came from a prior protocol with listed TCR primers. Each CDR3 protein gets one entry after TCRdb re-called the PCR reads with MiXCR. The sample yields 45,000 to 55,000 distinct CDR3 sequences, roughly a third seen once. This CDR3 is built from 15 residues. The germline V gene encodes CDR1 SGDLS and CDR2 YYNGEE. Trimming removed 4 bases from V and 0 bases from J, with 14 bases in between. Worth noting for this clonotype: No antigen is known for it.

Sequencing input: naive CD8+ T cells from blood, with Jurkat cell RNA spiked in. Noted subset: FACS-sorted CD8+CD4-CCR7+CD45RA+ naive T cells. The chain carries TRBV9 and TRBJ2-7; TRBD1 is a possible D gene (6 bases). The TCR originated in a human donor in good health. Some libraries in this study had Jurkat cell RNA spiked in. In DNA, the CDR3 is TGTGCCAGCAGCCCAGGGACATCGTTCTCCTACGAGCAGTACTTC. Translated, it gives CASSPGTSFSYEQYF.